Described below is a single T cell receptor (beta chain) sequence and its context. Its binding antigen is unknown. No per-base quality is available; no much larger clone lies one base away. The data derive from a study of radiation and T cells in renal cell carcinoma (TCRdb year 2020). With regard to the full study: Samples came from a clinical trial, in which primary renal cell carcinomas received 15 Gy stereotactic body radiation therapy followed by nephrectomy 4 weeks later. In total, approximately 53 samples underwent TCR beta sequencing: about 25 tumors plus 27 peripheral blood samples. A total of about 3.8 million unique CDR3 nucleotide sequences, encoding roughly 2.7 million unique CDR3 amino acid sequences, were found across all 50 or so samples. Broader findings and caveats from the paper: Effects of radiation dose or scheduling on the TCR repertoire could not be addressed with the single-armed trial design. No pretreatment tumor biopsies were available, so the baseline intratumoral presence of clonotypes could not be determined. Changes in the blood repertoire were not tracked past 4 weeks after treatment. In blood, the top tumor clonotypes increased from baseline to 2 weeks after radiation and then shrank by 4 weeks, which suggests a temporary expansion of tumor-resident clones.

TCR beta libraries were generated from genomic DNA with the immunoSEQ kit, following the manufacturer's recommendations. For library preparation, a first multiplex PCR was performed with proprietary primers, followed by a second PCR in which unique barcodes were added, and bead cleanups were performed after each round. Each sample batch included a kit-provided positive control reaction and a negative control reaction. The final libraries underwent checking on an Agilent 4200 TapeStation D1000 ScreenTape, volumetric pooling, and quantification by qPCR. An Illumina NextSeq500 fitted with a MidOutput 150-cycle cartridge performed the sequencing, running 156 Read1 cycles and 15 Index1 cycles with the kit's custom primers. The pooled library was loaded at 0.95 to 1 pM, with a roughly 22% PhiX control spiked in. The authors' analysis ran thus. Vendor-processed data were analyzed in R, and a clonotype was defined as all T cells sharing the same CDR3 nucleotide sequence. For clone abundance analyses, frequencies were normalized to the 10,000 most abundant clones per sample. Public T cell clones, which averaged fewer than five per sample, were excluded before analysis. An abundance difference of at least 32-fold between compartments was the criterion for calling clonotypes tumor-enriched or baseline blood-enriched. A beta-binomial differential abundance model was applied to find clonotypes that expanded or contracted between blood time points. The Baroni-Urbani and Buser coefficient was used to measure tumor-blood repertoire similarity, and groups were compared with two-tailed Wilcoxon tests in R. This immuneACCESS table, as held by TCRdb, lists in-frame sequences with V and J called but not all clones. Of the missing ones, under half trace to an unresolved V gene in checked studies; the others have no known cause. V and J calls plus clone size are reproduced from that table; the DNA served to infer D and trimming. This sample holds roughly 150,000 clones; roughly 89% were observed only once. The top ten clones comprise over 10% of the sample.

The germline V and J ends show losses of 6 bases and 2 bases respectively, and no gene match explains 6 bases of the junction. According to the germline V gene, CDR1 reads MNHEY and CDR2 reads SVGAGI. Including cysteine and phenylalanine, the CDR3 has 15 amino acids. Here the CDR3 DNA is all that survives: 45 bases in frame from base 1. The time point label here, explained by the study, means: blood 2 weeks post-SBRT. The intended sense of this specimen's treatment or condition label: 15 Gy SBRT to primary tumor, nephrectomy 4 weeks later. Serial peripheral blood from radiation-treated patients was sampled at baseline, 2 weeks and 4 weeks after SBRT to track tumor-enriched clonotypes. Every patient's renal cell carcinoma showed clear cell pathology. The QIAamp DNA Blood Mini Kit (Qiagen) was used to prepare genomic DNA for TCR sequencing. The analyses included just those samples that passed every quality control check.

The TCR comes from a woman in her 50s with renal cell carcinoma. The chain is encoded by TRBV6-5 joined to TRBJ2-7; 11 bases in the middle match TRBD2. Sequencing used blood, obtained from a patient whose treatment included radiotherapy and nephrectomy. The base sequence is TGTGCCAGCAGGGCCCGTAGCGGGGGGGCCTACGAGCAGTACTTC. The resulting protein is CASRARSGGAYEQYF.